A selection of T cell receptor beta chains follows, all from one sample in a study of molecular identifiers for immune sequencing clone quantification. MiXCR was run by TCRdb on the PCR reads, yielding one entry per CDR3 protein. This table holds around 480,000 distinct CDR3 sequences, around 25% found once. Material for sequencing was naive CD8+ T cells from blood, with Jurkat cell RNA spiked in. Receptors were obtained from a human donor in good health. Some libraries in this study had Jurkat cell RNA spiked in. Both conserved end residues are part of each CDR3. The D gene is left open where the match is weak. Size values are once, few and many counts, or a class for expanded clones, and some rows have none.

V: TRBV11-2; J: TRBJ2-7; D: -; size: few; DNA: TGTGCCAGCAGCCACAACTACGAGCAGTACTTC; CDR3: CASSHNYEQYF
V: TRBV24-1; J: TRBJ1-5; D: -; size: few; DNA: TGTGCCACCAGTGACCGTGACCATAGCAATCAGCCCCAGCATTTT; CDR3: CATSDRDHSNQPQHF
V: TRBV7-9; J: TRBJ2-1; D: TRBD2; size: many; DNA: TGTGCCAGCAGCCCCGGACTAGCGGGGGGGCCGTCCTACAATGAGCAGTTCTTC; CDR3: CASSPGLAGGPSYNEQFF
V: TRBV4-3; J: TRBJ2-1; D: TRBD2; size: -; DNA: TGCGCCAGCAGCCAAGGAACTAGCGGGCCCTACAATGAGCAGTTCTTC; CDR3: CASSQGTSGPYNEQFF
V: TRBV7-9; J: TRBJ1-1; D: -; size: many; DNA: TGTGCCAGCATTGCGGTCGTGCGGAACACTGAAGCTTTCTTT; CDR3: CASIAVVRNTEAFF
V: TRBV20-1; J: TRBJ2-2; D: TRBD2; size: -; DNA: TGCAGTGCTGGAGTATTCGGTAGCGGGGCCCCCGGGGAGCTGTTTTTT; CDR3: CSAGVFGSGAPGELFF
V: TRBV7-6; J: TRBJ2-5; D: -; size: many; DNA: TGTGCCAGCAGCTTAGGGGGCAGGGCAGAGACCCAGTACTTC; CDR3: CASSLGGRAETQYF
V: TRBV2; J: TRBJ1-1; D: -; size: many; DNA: TGTGCCAGCAGGGAGGGACGGATGAACACTGAAGCTTTCTTT; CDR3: CASREGRMNTEAFF
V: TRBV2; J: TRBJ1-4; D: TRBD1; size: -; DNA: TGTGCCAGCCTACCGTGGGACAGGGGGTCGGCTAATGAAAAACTGTTTTTT; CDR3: CASLPWDRGSANEKLFF
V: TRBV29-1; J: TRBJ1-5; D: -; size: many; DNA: TGCAGCGTTGAATATGGGGATAGCAATCAGCCCCAGCATTTT; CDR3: CSVEYGDSNQPQHF
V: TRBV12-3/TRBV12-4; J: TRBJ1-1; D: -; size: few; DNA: TGTGCCAGCAGGACGACAATAATGAACACTGAAGCTTTCTTT; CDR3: CASRTTIMNTEAFF
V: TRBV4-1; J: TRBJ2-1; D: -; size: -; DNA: TGCGCCAGCAGCCAAGCCGGGTTAAATGAGCAGTTCTTC; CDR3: CASSQAGLNEQFF
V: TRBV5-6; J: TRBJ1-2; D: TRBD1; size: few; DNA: TGTGCCAGCAGCGGGGACAGGCCCTATGGCTACACCTTC; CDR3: CASSGDRPYGYTF
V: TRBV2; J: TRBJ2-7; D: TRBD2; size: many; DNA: TGTGCCAGCCAATCAGCGGGAGGGCTCATCGAGCAGTACTTC; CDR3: CASQSAGGLIEQYF
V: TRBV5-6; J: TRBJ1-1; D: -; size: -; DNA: TGTGCCAGCAGCTTCTCAGACAGGCGAGTTCGAACTGAAGCTTTCTTT; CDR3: CASSFSDRRVRTEAFF
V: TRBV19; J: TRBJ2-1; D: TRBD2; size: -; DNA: TGTGCCAGTACGGGGGGGGTCCGCGGTGAGCAGTTCTTC; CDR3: CASTGGVRGEQFF
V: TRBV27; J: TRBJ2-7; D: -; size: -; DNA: TGTGCCAGCAGTTTCTCCACAGGGCCCTACGAGCAGTACTTC; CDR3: CASSFSTGPYEQYF
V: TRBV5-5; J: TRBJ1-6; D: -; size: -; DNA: TGTGCCAGCAGCTTGGCGAGTTATTCACCCCTCCACTTT; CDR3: CASSLASYSPLHF
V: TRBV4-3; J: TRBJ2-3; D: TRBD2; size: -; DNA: TGCGCCAGCAGCCAAGAAGTAGCGGGGGCCCGCACAGATACGCAGTATTTT; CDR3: CASSQEVAGARTDTQYF
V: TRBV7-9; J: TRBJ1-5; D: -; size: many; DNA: TGTGCCAGCAGCCGCAGCAATCAGCCCCAGCATTTT; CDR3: CASSRSNQPQHF
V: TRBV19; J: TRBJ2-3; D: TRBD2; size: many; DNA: TGTGCCAGTAGACCGGCGGGAGCAGATACGCAGTATTTT; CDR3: CASRPAGADTQYF
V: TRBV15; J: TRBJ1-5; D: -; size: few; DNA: TGTGCCACCAGCGCCGCCCGTTGGGAAAATCAGCCCCAGCAGTTT; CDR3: CATSAARWENQPQQF
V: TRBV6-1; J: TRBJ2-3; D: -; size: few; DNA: TGTGCCAGCAGTGGAATAGCGGCTCCCACAGATACGCGGTATTTT; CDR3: CASSGIAAPTDTRYF
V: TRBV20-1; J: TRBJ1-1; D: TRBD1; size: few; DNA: TGCAGTGCTACGGGACAGGGGCTCACTGAAGCTTTCTTT; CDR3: CSATGQGLTEAFF
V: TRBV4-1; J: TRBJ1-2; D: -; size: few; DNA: TGCGCCAGCAGCCAGTCTACAGTTATGGAAGGCTACACCTTC; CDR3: CASSQSTVMEGYTF
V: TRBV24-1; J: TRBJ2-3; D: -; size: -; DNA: TGTGCCACCAGTGATTTGCCCGGACAGAGCACAGATACGCAGTATTTT; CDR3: CATSDLPGQSTDTQYF
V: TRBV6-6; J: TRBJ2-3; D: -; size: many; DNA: TGTGCCAGCAGTTATTGGGATCGCGATACGCAGTATTTT; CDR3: CASSYWDRDTQYF
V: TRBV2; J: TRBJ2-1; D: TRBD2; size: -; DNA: TGTGCCAGCAGTGCTCTGACTAGCGGGGTGGAGCAGTTCTTC; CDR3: CASSALTSGVEQFF
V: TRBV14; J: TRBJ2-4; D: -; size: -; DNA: TGTGCCAGCAGCCAACAGGGATCCAAAAACATTCAGTACTTC; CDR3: CASSQQGSKNIQYF
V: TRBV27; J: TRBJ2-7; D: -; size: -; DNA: TGTGCCAGCAGTTCAGCTGTCGACTACGAGCAGTACTTC; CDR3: CASSSAVDYEQYF
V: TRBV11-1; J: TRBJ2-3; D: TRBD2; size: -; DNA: TGTGCCGGCAGCTTAGCGTGGACTAGCGGGACAGATACGCAGTATTTT; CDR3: CAGSLAWTSGTDTQYF
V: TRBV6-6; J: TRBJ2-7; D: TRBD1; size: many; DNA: TGTGCCAGCAGTTACACGACAGGGGGGGTCGACGAGCAGTACTTC; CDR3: CASSYTTGGVDEQYF
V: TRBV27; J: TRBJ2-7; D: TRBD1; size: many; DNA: TGCGCCAGCAGCCCGGGACAGTTCTACGAGCAGTACTTC; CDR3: CASSPGQFYEQYF
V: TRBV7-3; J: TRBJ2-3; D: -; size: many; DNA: TGTGCCAGCAGCTCTACTAGGGCCGGGCCCTACACAGATACGCAGTATTTT; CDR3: CASSSTRAGPYTDTQYF
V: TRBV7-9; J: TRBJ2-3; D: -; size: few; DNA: TGTGCCAGCAGCTTAGCTGCGGCGGAGACCACAGATACGCAGTATTTT; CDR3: CASSLAAAETTDTQYF
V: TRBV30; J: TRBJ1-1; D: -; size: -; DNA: TGTGCCTGGAGTGTCTCCATGAACACTGAAGCTTTCTTT; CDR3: CAWSVSMNTEAFF
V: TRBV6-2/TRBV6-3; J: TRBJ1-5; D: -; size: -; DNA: TGTGCCAGCAGTTCTCATAACAGGTACCATCAGCCCCAGCATTTT; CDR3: CASSSHNRYHQPQHF
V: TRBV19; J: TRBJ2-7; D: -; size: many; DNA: TGTGCCAGTAGTATAGGGCAGGGCGAGATCTACGAGCAGTACTTC; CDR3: CASSIGQGEIYEQYF
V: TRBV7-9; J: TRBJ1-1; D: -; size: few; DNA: TGTGCCAGCACCGAAACGGGAAAGAACACTGAAGCTTTCTTT; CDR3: CASTETGKNTEAFF
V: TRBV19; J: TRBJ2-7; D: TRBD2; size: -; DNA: TGTGCCAGTAGTGCGGGACTAGCCCCCTCCTACGAGCAGTACTTC; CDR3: CASSAGLAPSYEQYF
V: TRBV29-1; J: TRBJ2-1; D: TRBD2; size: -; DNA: TGCAGCGCCCTGGGACTAGCGGGCTTTAATGAGCAGTTCTTC; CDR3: CSALGLAGFNEQFF
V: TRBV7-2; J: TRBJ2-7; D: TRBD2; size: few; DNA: TGTGCCAGCAGCCCCGGTGCGGGAGGGCCCTCCTACGCGCAGTACTTC; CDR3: CASSPGAGGPSYAQYF
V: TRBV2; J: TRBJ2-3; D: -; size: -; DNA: TGTGCCAGCAGACGGCAGGGGTTTAACCCAACCGGGGATACGCAGTATTTT; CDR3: CASRRQGFNPTGDTQYF
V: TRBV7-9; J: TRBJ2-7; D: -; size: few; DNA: TGTGCCAGCAGCTCTGCGGCCTCCTTTGAGCAGTACTTC; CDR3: CASSSAASFEQYF
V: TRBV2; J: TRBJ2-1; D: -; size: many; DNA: TGTGCCAGCAGTGATGGTAGGGGCACCTCCTACAATGAGCAGTTCTTC; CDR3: CASSDGRGTSYNEQFF
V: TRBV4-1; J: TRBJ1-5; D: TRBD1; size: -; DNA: TGCGCCAGCAGCCCCAAGACAGGGACCTGGACCTCAAATCAGCCCCAGCATTTT; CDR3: CASSPKTGTWTSNQPQHF